These 21 T cell receptor beta chains share one sample of origin, sequenced in a study of OX40 agonist ivuxolimab in advanced cancers. The protocol was immunoSEQ multiplex PCR, while the TCRdb copy is restricted to in-frame clones and leaves out a portion. The data hold about 60,000 clones, with approximately 85% observed a single time. The input for sequencing was CD4+ or CD8+ T cells sorted from blood, taken in a trial of the OX40 agonist ivuxolimab. The receptors derive from an adult with an advanced solid tumor such as melanoma, head and neck, liver or kidney cancer.

The V and J genes are TRBV11-2 and TRBJ1-4; possible D gene TRBD1, 6 bases. The CDR3 contains 13 residues. In germline, CDR1 is SGHAT, CDR2 FQNNGV. With 5 bases removed from V and 8 bases from J, the gap between germline ends came to 12 bases. This CDR3 is CASSRDIREKLFF. For the CDR3, the DNA is TGTGCCAGCAGCCGGGACATCAGGGAAAAACTGTTTTTT.

This clone was found once. This sequence joins TRBV28 and TRBJ1-3, with 9 bases that match TRBD1. Germline CDR1 and CDR2: MDHEN and SYDVKM. Trimming removed 6 bases from V and 2 bases from J; junction bases left unmatched: 2. The CDR3 spans 14 residues. This chain's CDR3 is CASRGQGTGNTIYF. CDR3 DNA: TGTGCCAGCAGGGGACAGGGTACTGGAAACACCATATATTTT. The full variable domain, its missing parts supplied by reference TRBV28 and TRBJ1-3, is DVKVTQSSRYLVKRTGEKVFLECVQDMDHENMFWYRQDPGLGLRLIYFSYDVKMKEKGDIPEGYSVSREKKERFSLILESASTNQTSMYLCASRGQGTGNTIYFGEGSWLTVV.

This clone was recorded only once. The chain joins TRBV19 to TRBJ2-2; weak D call: TRBD2 (6 bases). The CDR3 is 15 residues long. Trimming shortened V by 6 bases and J by 5 bases, and 16 bases separated the two germline ends. Germline V gene sequence: CDR1 LNHDA, CDR2 SQIVND (reference sequence). CDR3 bases: TGTGCCAGTAGATTAAATGGTGGGGGGACCGGGGAGCTGTTTTTT. Translating it yields CASRLNGGGTGELFF. The complete variable domain, with remaining parts taken from reference TRBV19 and TRBJ2-2, reads DGGITQSPKYLFRKEGQNVTLSCEQNLNHDAMYWYRQDPGQGLRLIYYSQIVNDFQKGDIAEGYSVSREKKESFPLTVTSAQKNPTAFYLCASRLNGGGTGELFFGEGSRLTVL.

The chain recombines TRBV7-2 with TRBJ2-7, with D uncertain. This CDR3 has 15 residues. V gave up 0 bases and J gave up 3 bases, with 12 bases separating them. The germline CDR1 and CDR2 sequences are SGHTA and FQGNSA. DNA of the CDR3: TGTGCCAGCAGCTTAGCCCAAGGTCCCTACTACGAGCAGTACTTC. It is translated as CASSLAQGPYYEQYF.

This sequence joins TRBV21-1 and TRBJ2-5; TRBD2 reflects the table's D call only, with no check against the DNA. TRBV21-1 is tagged as a pseudogene. The CDR3 consists of 13 residues. Here the CDR3 reads CASSKGVQETQYF. In DNA, the CDR3 is TGTGCCAGCAGCAAAGGAGTCCAAGAGACCCAGTACTTC.

J is TRBJ2-7 and V is TRBV7-9, with TRBD1 matching 9 bases. The germline V gene encodes CDR1 SEHNR and CDR2 FQNEAQ (reference sequence). The CDR3 consists of 15 residues. Unmatched junction bases numbered 9, after V lost 4 bases and J lost 5 bases. CDR3 loop: CASSSSGTGYNEQYF. For the CDR3, the DNA is TGTGCCAGCAGCTCCTCTGGGACAGGGTACAACGAGCAGTACTTC.

On this clone itself: At the DNA level, this CDR3 is encoded by other sequences in the same sample as well. The chain links TRBV7-2 to TRBJ2-5; D unclear. The CDR3 runs to 12 residues. In germline, CDR1 is SGHTA, CDR2 FQGNSA. V was pared by 4 bases and J by 2 bases, with 5 bases between. The CDR3 is CASSWGQETQYF. The CDR3 region has the DNA TGTGCCAGCAGCTGGGGTCAAGAGACCCAGTACTTC.

This chain uses TRBV6-1 with TRBJ2-3, with 8 positions matching TRBD2. Germline V gene sequence: CDR1 MNHNS, CDR2 SASEGT. The CDR3 is 15 amino acids. V lost 6 bases, J lost 6 bases, and 11 bases stayed unmatched. The CDR3 sequence is CASSGAGAGGDTQYF. The CDR3 DNA reads as TGTGCCAGCAGCGGAGCGGGGGCCGGCGGGGATACGCAGTATTTT.

DNA of the CDR3: TGTGCCAGCAGCTCGGCAGGACAAAGAAGGGGTCGAACTGGCTACACCTTC. Amino acid sequence: CASSSAGQRRGRTGYTF. The rearrangement links TRBV7-2 to TRBJ1-2; the D gene is possibly TRBD1 (5 bases). V lost 4 bases and J lost 7, with 25 bases in between. This CDR3 region has 17 residues. Germline CDR1 SGHTA, CDR2 FQGNSA.

This clone was seen more than once but under ten times. The chain combines TRBV5-5 with TRBJ1-5; 8 bases line up with TRBD1. The CDR3 is 16 amino acids. Unmatched junction bases numbered 9, after V lost 4 bases and J lost 3 bases. Germline V gene data show CDR1 as SGHKS and CDR2 as YYEKEE (reference sequence). The CDR3 reads CASSRLSDRANQPQHF. CDR3 nucleotide sequence: TGTGCCAGCAGCCGACTTTCGGACAGGGCCAATCAGCCCCAGCATTTT.

The gene calls are TRBV14 and TRBJ1-1; D gene ambiguous. The CDR3 totals 14 residues. V was cut by 0 bases and J by 8 bases, with 13 bases left in between. Germline CDR1 and CDR2: SGHDN and FVKESK. The CDR3 DNA sequence: TGTGCCAGCAGCCAAGATAACCTCCCGGTAGAAGCTTTCTTT. As protein: CASSQDNLPVEAFF. Combining the CDR3 with reference TRBV14 and TRBJ1-1 gives the whole variable domain EAGVTQFPSHSVIEKGQTVTLRCDPISGHDNLYWYRRVMGKEIKFLLHFVKESKQDESGMPNNRFLAERTGGTYSTLKVQPAELEDSGVYFCASSQDNLPVEAFFGQGTRLTVV.

This chain joins TRBV11-2 and TRBJ2-5, with TRBD2 matching over 8 bases. V lost 8 bases and J lost 1; bases outside the gene matches: 6. Germline CDR1 and CDR2: SGHAT and FQNNGV. The CDR3 is 14 amino acids. CDR3 nucleotides: TGTGCCAGCTCCAAGCGGGGGATCCAAGAGACCCAGTACTTC. Protein product: CASSKRGIQETQYF.

The chain has TRBV4-1 and TRBJ2-6; D is ambiguous. The CDR3 contains 15 residues. V shed 0 bases and J shed 0 bases, with 3 bases lying between them. Germline assignment: CDR1 MGHRA and CDR2 YSYEKL. The CDR3: CASSQEGSGANVLTF. The CDR3 bases are TGCGCCAGCAGCCAAGAGGGCTCTGGGGCCAACGTCCTGACTTTC.

The chain employs TRBV5-1 and TRBJ1-4; no clear D gene. Per germline, CDR1 SGHRS and CDR2 YFSETQ. V lost 2 bases, J lost 7 bases, and 12 bases lay in between. The CDR3 extends over 14 amino acids. CDR3 region: CASSFEGWGEKLFF. DNA of the CDR3: TGCGCCAGCAGCTTTGAAGGGTGGGGTGAAAAACTGTTTTTT.

This chain links TRBV6-5 with TRBJ1-2; a possible D gene is TRBD1 (5 bases). V was shortened by 0 bases and J by 7 bases, with 15 bases between the two germline ends. CDR3 size: 15 residues. Germline V gene sequence: CDR1 MNHEY, CDR2 SVGAGI. Written as DNA, the CDR3 is TGTGCCAGCAGTTACTCGATGCCAGGGTCGCGTGGCTACACCTTC. This sequence encodes CASSYSMPGSRGYTF.

This clone was counted only a few times. The rearrangement links TRBV4-1 to TRBJ2-4, with 7 positions matching TRBD1. CDR3 length equals 16 residues. In germline, CDR1 is MGHRA, CDR2 YSYEKL. The ends lost 4 bases at V and 4 bases at J; junction bases unmatched: 10. The CDR3 nucleotides are TGCGCCAGCAGCCCAGAACCTGGACAGGCAAAAAACATTCAGTACTTC. It yields the protein CASSPEPGQAKNIQYF.

V usage is TRBV10-3 and J usage is TRBJ2-7, with D possibly being TRBD1 (6 bases). From germline, CDR1 is ENHRY and CDR2 SYGVKD. This CDR3 spans 15 amino acids. Trimming took 2 bases from V and 2 from J, leaving 13 bases between them. DNA of the CDR3: TGTGCCATCAGTGAGGGACGACAGGTAACCTACGAGCAGTACTTC. As protein: CAISEGRQVTYEQYF.

This sequence joins TRBV18 and TRBJ2-5, with a tentative D call TRBD2 (5 bases). Per germline, CDR1 KGHSH and CDR2 LQKENI. The CDR3 totals 13 residues. V was pared by 3 bases and J by 10 bases, with 15 bases between. Written as DNA, the CDR3 is TGTGCCAGCTCACCGACACTAGAGAGTGACCAGTACTTC. This encodes CASSPTLESDQYF.

This clone turned up a few times. This chain joins TRBV5-5 and TRBJ2-1, with D possibly called TRBD1 or TRBD2 (6 bases each). The germline gives CDR1 SGHKS, CDR2 YYEKEE (reference sequence). The CDR3 has 16 amino acids. V lost 4 bases, J lost 0 bases, and 14 bases lay in between. In DNA form, the CDR3 reads TGTGCCAGCAGCCGGCTACAGGGACTCTCCTACAATGAGCAGTTCTTC. It encodes CASSRLQGLSYNEQFF.

Only one count was recorded for this clone. This chain connects TRBV13 to TRBJ2-3, with 8 bases lining up with TRBD2. V shed 5 bases and J 5 bases; nucleotides not matched to a gene: 12. The germline CDR1 and CDR2 sequences are PRHDT and FYEKMQ (reference sequence). The CDR3 has 16 amino acids. This CDR3 is CASSAQRGLSRDTQYF. The CDR3 DNA sequence: TGTGCCAGCAGCGCTCAGCGGGGGCTTTCTAGAGATACGCAGTATTTT.

This clone was detected only a few times. V is TRBV11-2 and J is TRBJ1-1; TRBD1 matches at 7 bases. CDR1 and CDR2 (germline): SGHAT, FQNNGV. J lost 8 bases, V lost 3 bases, and 6 bases had no gene match. The CDR3 sequence is 13 residues long. The CDR3 DNA follows: TGTGCCAGCAGCTTCACCAGGGACAGAGAAGCTTTCTTT. It encodes CASSFTRDREAFF.